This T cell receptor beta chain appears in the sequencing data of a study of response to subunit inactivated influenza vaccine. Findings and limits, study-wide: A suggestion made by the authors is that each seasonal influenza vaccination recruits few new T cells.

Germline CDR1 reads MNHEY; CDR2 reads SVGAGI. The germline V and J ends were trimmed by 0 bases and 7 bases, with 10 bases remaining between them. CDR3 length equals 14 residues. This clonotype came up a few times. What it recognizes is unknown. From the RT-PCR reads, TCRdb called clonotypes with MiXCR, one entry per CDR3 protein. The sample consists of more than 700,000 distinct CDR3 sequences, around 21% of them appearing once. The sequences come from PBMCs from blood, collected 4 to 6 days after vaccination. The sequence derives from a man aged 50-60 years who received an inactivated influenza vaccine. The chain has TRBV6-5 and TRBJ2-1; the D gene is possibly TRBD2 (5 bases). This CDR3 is CASSYSTPGNEQFF. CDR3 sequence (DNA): TGTGCCAGCAGTTACTCGACTCCGGGGAATGAGCAGTTCTTC.